This entry describes one TCR beta chain. Clones were sequenced by immunoSEQ multiplex PCR, and TCRdb holds only the in-frame ones, with some missing. The sample comprises 400,000 or so clones, 70% to 90% of which are singletons, and 1.5% to 2% rests with the top ten. The data derive from a study of blood T cell repertoires in COVID-19. On the study more broadly: Recovered participants had two consecutive negative NP/OP PCR tests, healthcare professional clearance, or symptom resolution.

The CDR3 spans 16 residues. With 5 bases clipped from V and 1 base from J, the junction kept 10 bases outside the gene matches. From germline, CDR1 is MDHEN and CDR2 SYDVKM. Source material: PBMCs or T cells enriched from blood (not recorded which). The TCR comes from a man aged 40-55 years in a cohort exposed to, infected with or recovered from COVID-19 (not recorded which). This chain links TRBV28 with TRBJ2-7, with 8 bases matching TRBD2. CDR3 bases: TGTGCCAGCAGTCACGGGGCGACTAGCGCTTCCTACGAGCAGTACTTC. This sequence encodes CASSHGATSASYEQYF.